This entry lists 24 T cell receptor beta chains sequenced from one sample in a study of T cells in Graves' hyperthyroidism and ophthalmopathy (dated by TCRdb to about 2019). The library was built by means of multiplex PCR. TCRdb records Illumina HiSeq 2000 as the sequencer. The TCR beta CDR3 regions were amplified from the RNA transcripts. A first-round RT-PCR of the TCR CDR3 used the HTBI primer set with the Qiagen OneStep RT-PCR kit. Clones were called with MiXCR by TCRdb after fastp trimmed the public reads at Q25, and only in-frame beta chains were retained. Rows are combined by CDR3 protein, so each entry shows the most common genes and DNA. The sample table contains roughly 510,000 distinct CDR3 sequences; only one count was recorded for 46% of them. In total, the top ten clones hold 44% of the sample. The sequencing sample was made of peripheral blood or thyroid tissue (not recorded which). These receptor sequences come from an adult woman with Graves' disease, either hyperthyroidism or ophthalmopathy (not recorded which).

This clonotype was picked up many times. The genes are TRBV7-2 and TRBJ1-3, with 11 bases lining up with TRBD1. V shed 5 bases and J 0 bases; nucleotides not matched to a gene: 6. Germline V gives CDR1 SGHTA, CDR2 FQGNSA. The CDR3 has 17 amino acids. CDR3 coding DNA: TGTGCCAGCAGCCGGACAGGGGGCCCAGTCTCTGGAAACACCATATATTTT. Translation: CASSRTGGPVSGNTIYF.

This clonotype turned up a few times. The chain joins TRBV29-1 to TRBJ2-5; D perhaps matches TRBD1 (6 bases). Trimming removed 5 bases from V and 3 bases from J, with 10 bases in between. Germline V CDR1 and CDR2: SQVTM, ANQGSEA. There are 12 residues in the CDR3. CDR3 in amino acids: CSVPRTEETQYF. The CDR3 nucleotides read TGCAGCGTTCCTCGGACAGAAGAGACCCAGTACTTC.

The chain carries TRBV10-3 and TRBJ1-1; possibly TRBD1 for D (6 bases). The CDR3 sequence is 15 residues long. V was clipped by 3 bases and J by 4 bases, with 15 bases between them. CDR1 and CDR2 from the germline V gene are ENHRY and SYGVKD. Written as DNA, the CDR3 is TGTGCCATCAGTGACGGACAGCGGCCACTCACTGAAGCTTTCTTT. Amino acids: CAISDGQRPLTEAFF.

A word on this clonotype: A read error may account for a junction end that differs from germline. J is TRBJ2-5 and V is TRBV7-7; 8 nucleotides agree with TRBD2. The CDR3 has 14 amino acids. Germline V gene data show CDR1 as SSHAT and CDR2 as FNYEAQ (reference sequence). In DNA, the CDR3 is TGTGCTAGCAGCTTAAGCGGGGGCTGCGAGACCCAGTACTTC. It specifies CASSLSGGCETQYF.

For this clonotype: A much larger clone lies one base from this, so it may be a read error. The genes are TRBV7-3 and TRBJ1-5; perhaps TRBD1 as D (6 bases). CDR3 length equals 18 residues. CDR1 is SGHTA and CDR2 is FQGTGA in the germline V gene. The CDR3 spells CASSLGVRGAISSQPQHF. The CDR3 DNA follows: TGTGCCAGCAGCTTAGGTGTGCGGGGGGCGATTAGCAGTCAGCCCCAGCATTTT. Looking up the rest from reference TRBV7-3 and TRBJ1-5 gives the full variable domain: GAGVSQTPSNKVTEKGKYVELRCDPISGHTALYWYRQSLGQGPEFLIYFQGTGAADDSGLPNDRFFAVRPEGSVSTLKIQRTERGDSAVYLCASSLGVRGAISSQPQHFGDGTRLSIL.

The chain recombines TRBV7-9 with TRBJ1-2; the match to TRBD1 covers 10 bases. Trimming cost V 8 bases and J 9 bases; bases outside gene matches: 9. Germline lookup yields CDR1 SEHNR and CDR2 FQNEAQ (reference sequence). This CDR3 region has 13 residues. For the CDR3, the DNA is TGTGCCAGCGGACAGCGACAGGGGGCCAGCTACACCTTC. Residues: CASGQRQGASYTF.

The V call is TRBV29-1, the J call TRBJ1-1, with D tentatively TRBD1 (6 bases). Germline CDR1 and CDR2: SQVTM and ANQGSEA. The length of the CDR3 is 12 residues. The CDR3 sequence: CSLSAGATEAFF. As DNA, the CDR3 is TGCAGTTTATCGGCAGGGGCCACTGAAGCTTTCTTT.

The J gene is TRBJ2-2, the V gene TRBV6-1, with D unclear. Germline CDR1 MNHNS, CDR2 SASEGT. The CDR3 totals 16 residues. V lost 2 bases, J lost 0 bases, and 10 bases lay in between. CDR3 DNA sequence: TGTGCCAGCAGTGAATGGTACCAGCCGAACACCGGGGAGCTGTTTTTT. It encodes CASSEWYQPNTGELFF.

Here the CDR3 DNA reads TGTGCCAGTAATACTCGACAGGGGGCAAGTGAGGCTTTCTTT. As protein: CASNTRQGASEAFF. The V gene is TRBV19, the J gene TRBJ1-1, with 10 bases fitting TRBD1. The CDR3 is 14 amino acids. Germline-derived CDR1 and CDR2 are LNHDA and SQIVND (reference sequence). J gave up 11 bases and V 7 bases, and 13 bases lay outside the gene matches.

This clonotype was counted a few times. The chain employs TRBV7-8 and TRBJ1-2, with D unresolved. CDR1 and CDR2 from the germline V gene are SGHVS and FQNEAQ. There are 18 residues in the CDR3. V gave up 8 bases and J gave up 8 bases, with 33 bases separating them. CDR3 sequence (DNA): TGTGCCAGCCACGAGGCCGGGCAGCAACGAATCCTGGAGGTAGGCTACACCTTC. Amino acid sequence: CASHEAGQQRILEVGYTF.

This clonotype was found many times. V gene TRBV29-1 combines with J gene TRBJ1-1, with TRBD1 as a possible D gene (6 bases). The CDR3 loop spans 11 amino acids. Trimming took 3 bases from V and 8 from J, leaving 10 bases between them. Germline V gene sequence: CDR1 SQVTM, CDR2 ANQGSEA. CDR3 DNA: TGCAGCGTTGAGACAGGTACCGAAGCTTTCTTT. It specifies CSVETGTEAFF.

Details on this clonotype: This may stem from a read error, because a much larger clone lies one nucleotide away. CDR3 residues: CSTRLGGGVFGTQYF. The CDR3 DNA follows: TGCAGCACCCGGCTGGGGGGGGGGGTTTTTGGGACCCAGTACTTC. V and J are TRBV29-1 and TRBJ2-5; 7 bases match TRBD2. Germline CDR1 reads SQVTM; CDR2 reads ANQGSEA. This CDR3 has 15 residues. V shed 8 bases and J 7 bases; nucleotides not matched to a gene: 19.

This clonotype was picked up many times. The J gene is TRBJ1-5, the V gene TRBV28; maybe TRBD1 (5 bases). CDR3 length: 14 residues. V shed 6 bases and J shed 5 bases, with 14 bases lying between them. Germline CDR1 reads MDHEN; CDR2 reads SYDVKM. Written as DNA, the CDR3 is TGTGCCAGCAGGCCTCAGGGAGGTTATCAGCCCCAGCATTTT. The encoded protein is CASRPQGGYQPQHF. The whole variable domain, remainder taken from reference TRBV28 and TRBJ1-5, is DVKVTQSSRYLVKRTGEKVFLECVQDMDHENMFWYRQDPGLGLRLIYFSYDVKMKEKGDIPEGYSVSREKKERFSLILESASTNQTSMYLCASRPQGGYQPQHFGDGTRLSIL.

The chain has TRBV10-3 and TRBJ1-1; D not resolved. The CDR3 covers 12 residues. The V gene lost 5 bases and the J gene lost 1 base, with 5 bases spanning the gap. The germline V gene has CDR1 ENHRY and CDR2 SYGVKD. The CDR3 nucleotides read TGTGCCATCAGTCGGGAGAACACTGAAGCTTTCTTT. Residues: CAISRENTEAFF.

This clonotype has a handful of counts. The rearrangement links TRBV10-2 to TRBJ2-5; the D gene is possibly TRBD1 (6 bases). Trimming removed 8 bases from V and 4 bases from J, with 14 bases in between. The CDR3 is 13 residues long. Germline V gene lookup returns CDR1 WSHSY and CDR2 SAAADI. In nucleotides, the CDR3 is TGCGCCAGCCTCCAGGGGTATGGAGAGACCCAGTACTTC. It yields the protein CASLQGYGETQYF.

The table lists this clonotype with many counts. The chain employs TRBV29-1 and TRBJ2-2; 9 positions match TRBD2. The CDR3 sequence is 14 residues long. With 4 bases clipped from V and 6 bases from J, the junction kept 6 bases outside the gene matches. The germline V gene has CDR1 SQVTM and CDR2 ANQGSEA. CDR3 protein: CSVGAGLAAGELFF. CDR3 nucleotides: TGCAGCGTTGGTGCGGGACTAGCTGCCGGGGAGCTGTTTTTT.

V usage is TRBV20-1 and J usage is TRBJ2-7; D remains unclear. CDR3 length equals 13 residues. V lost 5 bases and J 1 base, leaving 12 bases between the germline ends. Germline V gives CDR1 DFQATT, CDR2 SNEGSKA (reference sequence). CDR3 nucleotides: TGCAGTGCTTGGACGAGCGAATCCTACGAGCAGTACTTC. This encodes CSAWTSESYEQYF.

This clonotype came up a few times. This sequence joins TRBV11-3 and TRBJ1-6, with 8 bases fitting TRBD1. V shed 3 bases and J 5 bases; nucleotides not matched to a gene: 3. In germline, CDR1 is SGHNT, CDR2 YENEEA. This CDR3 has 15 amino acids. The CDR3 spells CASSLAGGNNSPLHF. CDR3 in DNA: TGTGCCAGCAGCTTGGCAGGGGGCAATAATTCACCCCTCCACTTT.

This clonotype occurred many times. The chain combines TRBV7-2 with TRBJ1-3; D gene ambiguous. The CDR3 is 16 residues long. Deletions cut 2 bases from V and 0 bases from J, with 11 bases between. The germline V gene encodes CDR1 SGHTA and CDR2 FQGNSA. CDR3 residues: CASSLPGAISGNTIYF. The CDR3, as DNA: TGTGCCAGCAGCTTACCCGGAGCTATCTCTGGAAACACCATATATTTT.

The genes are TRBV20-1 and TRBJ2-7, with 7 positions matching TRBD2. The CDR3 runs to 13 residues. Per the germline V gene, CDR1 is DFQATT and CDR2 is SNEGSKA (reference sequence). The V gene end was trimmed by 3 bases and the J gene end by 2 bases; junction bases not matched to a gene: 4. The CDR3 region is CSASQTSTYEQYF. CDR3 bases: TGCAGTGCTAGCCAGACTAGCACCTACGAGCAGTACTTC.

V gene TRBV29-1 combines with J gene TRBJ1-1; no definite D call. V lost 2 bases and J lost 0, with 16 bases in between. Germline V CDR1 and CDR2: SQVTM, ANQGSEA. The CDR3 extends over 16 amino acids. The DNA of the CDR3 is TGCAGCGTTGAATTCCTGGGAGGCAGAATGAACACTGAAGCTTTCTTT. Its translation: CSVEFLGGRMNTEAFF.

The V and J genes are TRBV7-3 and TRBJ1-2; 9 nucleotides line up with TRBD1. V shed 6 bases and J 5 bases; nucleotides not matched to a gene: 10. Germline values: CDR1 SGHTA, CDR2 FQGTGA. The CDR3 runs 15 residues. CDR3 amino acids: CASSAAGTGMYGYTF. For the CDR3, the DNA is TGTGCCAGCAGTGCAGCCGGGACAGGGATGTATGGCTACACCTTC. The full variable domain, completed using reference TRBV7-3 and TRBJ1-2, is GAGVSQTPSNKVTEKGKYVELRCDPISGHTALYWYRQSLGQGPEFLIYFQGTGAADDSGLPNDRFFAVRPEGSVSTLKIQRTERGDSAVYLCASSAAGTGMYGYTFGSGTRLTVV.

This clonotype was seen more than once but under ten times. At one end the junction does not follow the germline gene, possibly because of a read error. DNA of the CDR3: TGTGCCAGCAGTTACTCTGGACACCATTCCTACGAGCAGTACTTC. Protein: CASSYSGHHSYEQYF. The chain recombines TRBV6-4 with TRBJ2-7, with TRBD1 as a possible D gene (5 bases). Germline V gene sequence: CDR1 MRHNA, CDR2 SNTAGT. The CDR3 length is 15 residues.

The gene calls are TRBV5-6 and TRBJ1-4; the D gene is possibly TRBD1 (6 bases). The V gene lost 6 bases and the J gene lost 8 bases, with 11 bases spanning the gap. The germline V gene encodes CDR1 SGHDT and CDR2 YYEEEE. The CDR3 spans 12 residues. CDR3 amino acids: CASTAGTEKLFF. The DNA of the CDR3 is TGTGCCAGCACGGCAGGGACAGAAAAACTGTTTTTT.